A single sample gave rise to the 3 T cell receptor beta chains below, sequenced in a study of metastatic and nonmetastatic thyroid tumors (dated by TCRdb to 2020 to 2022). The protocol used for the library was PCR. TCRdb shows the sequencer as Illumina HiSeq 4000. Through fastp at Q25 and MiXCR, TCRdb rebuilt clones from the public reads, retaining in-frame beta chains. For this sample the table gives 25,000 to 35,000 clones, of which 25% to 30% were detected only once. The ten most abundant clones make up approximately 28% of the sample. None of the patients had been given any treatment before thyroid surgery. The specimen was blood. The receptors stem from a female donor with papillary thyroid cancer or a benign thyroid nodule (not recorded which). Some clones in this sample may be carry-over from other donors' samples.

V is TRBV20-1 and J is TRBJ2-1, with D perhaps matching TRBD1 (6 bases). Germline V lookup: CDR1 DFQATT, CDR2 SNEGSKA (reference sequence). The CDR3 contains 14 residues. The V end was cut by 3 bases, the J end by 4 bases, with 13 bases between. This CDR3 reads CSARRTGSYNEQFF. The CDR3 nucleotides are TGCAGTGCTAGGCGTACAGGGTCGTACAATGAGCAGTTCTTC.

This clone was detected many times. The gene calls are TRBV3-1 and TRBJ2-5; no clear D. The germline V gene has CDR1 LGHDT and CDR2 YNNKEL (reference sequence). V was pared by 3 bases and J by 3 bases, with 14 bases between. This CDR3 spans 15 amino acids. This CDR3 is CASSHSVTGKETQYF. CDR3 nucleotides: TGTGCCAGCAGCCATTCGGTCACGGGTAAAGAGACCCAGTACTTC.

The sample holds a few counts of this clone. The chain joins TRBV3-1 to TRBJ2-7, with D hard to call. V lost 4 bases and J 3 bases, leaving 7 bases between the germline ends. This CDR3 is built from 12 residues. The germline V gene has CDR1 LGHDT and CDR2 YNNKEL (reference sequence). CDR3 sequence: CASSPVGYEQYF. The DNA of the CDR3 is TGTGCCAGCAGCCCAGTAGGCTACGAGCAGTACTTC.